This T cell receptor (beta chain) originates from a study of blood T cell repertoires in COVID-19. Study background: Samples came from the United States, Italy and Spain, spanning acute and convalescent COVID-19.

Trimming removed 0 bases at V and 4 bases at J, with 12 bases between. CDR3 length: 15 amino acids. CDR1 is SGHNT, CDR2 YYREEE, per germline (reference sequence). Only in-frame clones appear in the TCRdb table, and some are missing; sequencing was by immunoSEQ multiplex PCR. The data hold about 250,000 clones, with about 86% observed a single time. This chain connects TRBV5-4 to TRBJ2-3; D not resolved. Source material: peripheral blood. The sequence was obtained from a man at least 80 years old with acute or convalescent COVID-19. Written as DNA, the CDR3 is TGTGCCAGCAGCTTGGGTCTAGATGGCGCAGATACGCAGTATTTT. Its translation is CASSLGLDGADTQYF.